The source of this T cell receptor beta chain is a study of human T cells and chemical hapten exposure. General observations from the study: Sensitization with DPC brought no change to TCRs above 1 in 1000 in frequency.

Time point noted: healthy volunteer bleed at 2 weeks. Blood, whole and unfractionated, served as the source for total RNA extraction. TCRdb used MiXCR to reprocess the RACE reads, holding one entry per CDR3 protein. Counted here are approximately 90,000 distinct CDR3 sequences, approximately 10% occurring once; the ten biggest clones make up approximately 2.8%. Germline values: CDR1 DFQATT, CDR2 SNEGSKA (reference sequence). CDR3 length equals 13 residues. V lost 2 bases and J lost 3, with 8 bases in between. This clonotype was observed at least ten times. No antigen is known for it. The gene calls are TRBV20-1 and TRBJ1-5; D is unresolved. Input material: whole blood. This TCR was recovered from a female donor in good health. Some clones in this sample may be carry-over from other donors' samples. The CDR3 sequence: CSARMDYNQPQHF. The CDR3 DNA follows: TGCAGTGCTAGAATGGATTACAATCAGCCCCAGCATTTT.